One sample yielded the 18 T cell receptor beta chains listed below, sequenced in a study of blood T cell repertoires in COVID-19. Clones were read by immunoSEQ multiplex PCR, and TCRdb kept only the in-frame ones, dropping some. The data show some 20,000 clones, with just over 85% seen just once and approximately 12% held by the top ten. Sequencing was carried out using peripheral blood. Receptor source: a woman aged 80 or older with active or convalescent COVID-19.

V is TRBV5-5 and J is TRBJ1-2; the match to TRBD1 covers 7 bases. Germline CDR1 and CDR2: SGHKS and YYEKEE (reference sequence). There are 15 residues in the CDR3. V trimming: 4 bases; J trimming: 2 bases; junction bases outside the gene matches: 8. CDR3 in DNA: TGTGCCAGCAGCCCTGATACAGGGGCGAACTATGGCTACACCTTC. Translated: CASSPDTGANYGYTF.

The V and J genes are TRBV3-1 (or the pseudogene TRBV3-2) and TRBJ1-1; TRBD1 might be the D (6 bases). CDR1 is LGHDT and CDR2 is YNNKEL in the germline V gene (reference sequence). With 0 bases removed from V and 5 bases from J, the gap between germline ends came to 13 bases. The CDR3 consists of 15 residues. CDR3 sequence: CASSQERGLRTEAFF. The CDR3 nucleotides read TGTGCCAGCAGCCAAGAGCGGGGGCTCAGGACTGAAGCTTTCTTT.

The V and J genes are TRBV7-8 and TRBJ1-5; no clear D gene. The CDR3 loop spans 14 amino acids. Trimming stripped 1 base from V and 4 bases from J, with 8 bases between. Germline CDR1 reads SGHVS; CDR2 reads FQNEAQ. The CDR3 DNA follows: TGTGCCAGCAGCTTAGGACGGGAAAATCAGCCCCAGCATTTT. Protein sequence: CASSLGRENQPQHF.

The J gene is TRBJ2-5, the V gene TRBV24-1, with TRBD2 identical over 12 bases. The CDR3 contains 18 residues. Losses at the gene ends were 2 bases for V and 2 bases for J; bases not matched to a gene: 8. Germline lookup yields CDR1 KGHDR and CDR2 SFDVKD. In DNA form, the CDR3 reads TGTGCCACCAGTGATTCGCGGGGACTAGCGGGCATACAAGAGACCCAGTACTTC. It yields the protein CATSDSRGLAGIQETQYF.

The table lists this clone with a count of one. V is TRBV2 and J is TRBJ2-1; 12 nucleotides align to TRBD2. After removal of 0 bases from V and 6 bases from J, the junction contained 3 bases not matched to a gene. This CDR3 comprises 16 residues. Germline V gene lookup returns CDR1 SNHLY and CDR2 FYNNEI. CDR3 nucleotide sequence: TGTGCCAGCAGTGAAGCGCGACTAGCGGGGGTCAATGAGCAGTTCTTC. This encodes CASSEARLAGVNEQFF.

This chain uses TRBV6-6 with TRBJ1-5, with a tentative D call TRBD1 (6 bases). The ends were cut back, 7 bases at V and 2 bases at J, with 18 bases in the middle. Germline V gene sequence: CDR1 MNHNY, CDR2 SVGAGI (reference sequence). The CDR3 sequence is 16 residues long. CDR3 residues: CASTSRTARGNQPQHF. DNA of the CDR3: TGTGCCAGCACCTCTCGGACAGCCAGGGGCAATCAGCCCCAGCATTTT.

This sequence joins TRBV11-2 and TRBJ1-2; 7 nucleotides agree with TRBD1. The V segment lost 3 bases and the J segment 1 base; nucleotides outside the gene matches: 11. The CDR3 is made up of 17 amino acids. Germline CDR1 and CDR2: SGHAT and FQNNGV. CDR3 nucleotides: TGTGCCAGCAGCTTCACTACACAGGGGACCAATAACTATGGCTACACCTTC. It is translated as CASSFTTQGTNNYGYTF.

V gene TRBV10-2 combines with J gene TRBJ1-4, with D tentatively TRBD1 (5 bases). Trimming pared 5 bases from V and 8 bases from J, leaving 12 bases between. The CDR3 runs to 13 residues. Germline CDR1 is WSHSY and CDR2 is SAAADI. DNA of the CDR3: TGCGCCAGCAGTTGGGGGAGGGGAGAAAAACTGTTTTTT. Its translation is CASSWGRGEKLFF.

The chain combines TRBV9 with TRBJ1-6, with D perhaps TRBD1 (5 bases). The CDR3 runs 14 residues. Trimming took 3 bases from V and 9 from J, leaving 13 bases between them. CDR1 and CDR2 (germline): SGDLS, YYNGEE. DNA for the CDR3: TGTGCCAGCAGCGGTGATACAGGCCGTTCACCCCTCCACTTT. It encodes CASSGDTGRSPLHF.

This clone was counted once. The CDR3 DNA follows: TGTGCCAGCAGCCAAGAAACAGGGGCGCCCAGGGAAAAACTGTTTTTT. It yields the protein CASSQETGAPREKLFF. The gene calls are TRBV14 and TRBJ1-4; TRBD1 matches at 7 bases. Germline CDR1 reads SGHDN; CDR2 reads FVKESK. After removal of 0 bases from V and 8 bases from J, the junction contained 9 bases not matched to a gene. The CDR3 is made up of 16 amino acids.

This chain links TRBV20-1 with TRBJ2-3; the match to TRBD1 covers 9 bases. J lost 2 bases, V lost 3 bases, and 12 bases had no gene match. Germline V lookup: CDR1 DFQATT, CDR2 SNEGSKA (reference sequence). This CDR3 contains 17 residues. This CDR3 reads CSASPSIGTGHTDTQYF. CDR3 nucleotides: TGCAGTGCTAGTCCCTCCATCGGGACAGGGCACACAGATACGCAGTATTTT.

The chain employs TRBV18 and TRBJ2-7, with D possibly being TRBD1 (5 bases). The CDR3 runs to 14 residues. The germline V gene encodes CDR1 KGHSH and CDR2 LQKENI. V dropped 3 bases and J dropped 2 bases, with 11 bases sitting between them. The CDR3 reads CASSPGAGTYEQYF. CDR3 bases: TGTGCCAGCTCACCTGGGGCAGGGACCTACGAGCAGTACTTC.

The chain is built from TRBV7-2 and TRBJ2-5; 14 positions agree with TRBD2. CDR1 and CDR2 from the germline V gene are SGHTA and FQGNSA. CDR3 length equals 16 residues. V lost 5 bases and J lost 5; bases outside the gene matches: 7. The CDR3 loop is CASSHGLAGGRETQYF. DNA of the CDR3: TGTGCCAGCAGCCACGGACTAGCGGGGGGCAGGGAGACCCAGTACTTC. Complete variable domain (other parts from reference TRBV7-2 and TRBJ2-5): GAGVSQSPSNKVTEKGKDVELRCDPISGHTALYWYRQSLGQGLEFLIYFQGNSAPDKSGLPSDRFSAERTGGSVSTLTIQRTQQEDSAVYLCASSHGLAGGRETQYFGPGTRLLVL.

The rearrangement links TRBV6-1 to TRBJ1-1; D unresolved. Trimming took off 2 bases at V and 1 base at J, with 14 bases between the two ends. The length of the CDR3 is 16 residues. Germline V gene data show CDR1 as MNHNS and CDR2 as SASEGT. CDR3 DNA: TGTGCCAGCAGTGAACCTTTGTACAGAAGGAACACTGAAGCTTTCTTT. Its protein product is CASSEPLYRRNTEAFF.

This clone was recorded only once. The V gene is TRBV20-1, the J gene TRBJ2-5; 7 bases line up with TRBD2. J lost 3 bases, V lost 3 bases, and 10 bases had no gene match. This CDR3 is 15 amino acids long. CDR1 is DFQATT, CDR2 SNEGSKA, per germline (reference sequence). CDR3 DNA: TGCAGTGCTAGTACCGGGGGGTGGCTTGAAGAGACCCAGTACTTC. Encoded protein: CSASTGGWLEETQYF.

The chain is built from TRBV6-5 and TRBJ2-4; a weak D match, TRBD2 (6 bases). Deletions cut 6 bases from V and 4 bases from J, with 10 bases between. This CDR3 contains 13 residues. CDR1 is MNHEY and CDR2 is SVGAGI in the germline V gene. The CDR3 DNA reads as TGTGCCAGCAGGACACGGGAGAAAAACATTCAGTACTTC. It translates to CASRTREKNIQYF.

The chain couples TRBV2 to TRBJ2-1; maybe TRBD1 (5 bases). V lost 3 bases and J 4 bases, leaving 13 bases between the germline ends. The CDR3 length is 15 residues. Germline assignment: CDR1 SNHLY and CDR2 FYNNEI. The CDR3 is CASSEEQGSYNEQFF. The CDR3 DNA reads as TGTGCCAGCAGTGAGGAGCAGGGTAGTTACAATGAGCAGTTCTTC.

The J gene is TRBJ1-2, the V gene TRBV6-1, with 10 bases identical to TRBD1. Germline loops: CDR1 MNHNS, CDR2 SASEGT. V dropped 4 bases and J dropped 2; count of bases not matched to a gene: 10. This CDR3 has 17 residues. CDR3 loop: CASSVSYRDRGNYGYTF. The CDR3 bases are TGTGCCAGCAGTGTATCTTACCGGGACAGGGGAAACTATGGCTACACCTTC.